This TCR beta chain was obtained from a study of radiotherapy plus CTLA-4 blockade in lung cancer. About the research overall: For 15% to 20% of patients, objective responses occurred, and about 30% had disease control.

Findings of the study overall: In blood, after radiotherapy plus ipilimumab, tumor-derived TCR clones expanded.

The repertoire was sequenced with immunoSEQ multiplex PCR; TCRdb's copy has only in-frame clones and lacks some. Counted here are about 55,000 clones, almost 85% occurring once; the ten biggest clones make up under 7%. The length of the CDR3 is 10 residues. CDR1 is MNHNY, CDR2 SVGAGI, per germline (reference sequence). V dropped 7 bases and J dropped 6 bases, with 7 bases sitting between them. This clone came up a few times. Antigen unknown. The material was peripheral blood, obtained from a patient treated with radiotherapy plus ipilimumab. The chain uses TRBV6-6 and TRBJ2-7; D may be TRBD2 (5 bases). The sequence came from a human donor with non-small cell lung cancer whose response to radiotherapy plus ipilimumab could not be evaluated. The CDR3 DNA is TGTGCCAGCATGGGAGTCGAGCAGTACTTC. Residues: CASMGVEQYF.